The clone carrying this T cell receptor beta chain was detected only a few times. The antigen is unknown. At one boundary the junction diverges from the germline segment, which might be a read error. The sample is drawn from a study of T cells in Graves' hyperthyroidism and ophthalmopathy. Notes on the study in general: A model of 13 V-J pairs discriminated ophthalmopathy from stable hyperthyroidism.

Active moderate-to-severe ophthalmopathy, Clinical Activity Score at least 3, NOSPECS at least 4, under 3 months' duration. Exclusion of a patient resulted from uncontrolled infection, other autoimmune disease, pregnancy or lactation. Used for diagnoses were clinical symptoms, serum thyroxine and TRAb, thyroid ultrasound and orbital computed tomography. Amplified regions were TCR beta CDR3 sequences from RNA transcripts. HTBI primers were used for first-round RT-PCR of the TCR CDR3. One entry per CDR3 protein, called by TCRdb with MiXCR from the multiplex PCR reads. Of around 600,000 distinct CDR3 sequences in the sample, more than 15% are singletons; the top ten hold approximately 3.5%. This CDR3 comprises 14 residues. From germline, CDR1 is SQVTM and CDR2 ANQGSEA.

The clonotype comes from a middle-aged woman with Graves' ophthalmopathy. Sample: blood. J is TRBJ2-1 and V is TRBV29-1, with TRBD2 identical over 7 bases. This CDR3 is CSAEGLGQYNEQFF. The CDR3 coding sequence is TGCAGCGCTGAAGGACTAGGTCAGTACAATGAGCAGTTCTTC.